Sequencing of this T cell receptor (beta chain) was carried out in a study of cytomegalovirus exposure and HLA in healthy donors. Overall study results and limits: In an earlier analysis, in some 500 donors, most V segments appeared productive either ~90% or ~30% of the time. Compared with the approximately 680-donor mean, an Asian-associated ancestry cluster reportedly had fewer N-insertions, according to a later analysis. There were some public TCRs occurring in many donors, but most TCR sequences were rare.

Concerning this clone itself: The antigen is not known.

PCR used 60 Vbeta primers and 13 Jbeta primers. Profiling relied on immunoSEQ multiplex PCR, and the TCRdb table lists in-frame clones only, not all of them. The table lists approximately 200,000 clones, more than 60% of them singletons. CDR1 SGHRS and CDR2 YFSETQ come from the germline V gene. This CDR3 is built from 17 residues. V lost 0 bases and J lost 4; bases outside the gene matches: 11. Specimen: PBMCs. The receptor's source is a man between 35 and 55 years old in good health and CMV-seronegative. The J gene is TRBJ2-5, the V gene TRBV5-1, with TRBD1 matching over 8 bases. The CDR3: CASSLGTGTGLAETQYF. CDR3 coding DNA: TGCGCCAGCAGCTTGGGGACCGGGACAGGTTTGGCAGAGACCCAGTACTTC.